The 8 T cell receptor beta chains below all came from one sample that was sequenced in a study of OX40 agonist ivuxolimab in advanced cancers. TCRdb's table, derived via immunoSEQ multiplex PCR, lists solely in-frame clones and lacks some. The sample shows 26,000 or so clones, roughly 89% of them seen only once. Sequencing was performed on CD4+ or CD8+ T cells sorted from blood, taken in a trial of the OX40 agonist ivuxolimab. Receptors originate from an adult with an advanced solid tumor such as melanoma, head and neck, liver or kidney cancer.

This clone came up a few times. The rearrangement links TRBV4-3 to TRBJ2-5; D ambiguous. The CDR3 contains 13 residues. Germline V gene lookup returns CDR1 LGHNA and CDR2 YSLEER. V lost 0 bases and J 5 bases, leaving 7 bases between the germline ends. The CDR3 sequence is CASSQEGWETQYF. The CDR3 nucleotides are TGCGCCAGCAGCCAAGAGGGATGGGAGACCCAGTACTTC.

The chain couples TRBV7-2 to TRBJ2-7, with D unclear. Germline V lookup: CDR1 SGHTA, CDR2 FQGNSA. V was shortened by 1 base and J by 4 bases, with 11 bases between the two germline ends. This CDR3 region has 14 residues. The CDR3 region is CASSLGVGPYEQYF. The CDR3 nucleotides read TGTGCCAGCAGCTTAGGGGTTGGCCCTTACGAGCAGTACTTC.

The genes are TRBV27 and TRBJ2-3; TRBD2 matches 15 bases. The germline gives CDR1 MNHEY, CDR2 SMNVEV (reference sequence). The V segment lost 5 bases and the J segment 0 bases; nucleotides outside the gene matches: 6. This CDR3 is 18 amino acids long. CDR3 bases: TGTGCCAGCAGTCCCGGGACTAGCGGGAGGCCAAGCACAGATACGCAGTATTTT. Its translation is CASSPGTSGRPSTDTQYF.

V is TRBV19 and J is TRBJ2-7; 13 bases are shared with TRBD2. Per germline, CDR1 LNHDA and CDR2 SQIVND (reference sequence). The CDR3 extends over 18 amino acids. V lost 5 bases and J lost 4; bases outside the gene matches: 14. This CDR3 reads CASSPDGGTSGARYEQYF. The DNA for the CDR3 is TGTGCCAGTAGTCCGGACGGAGGGACTAGCGGGGCCCGATACGAGCAGTACTTC.

The chain is built from TRBV13 and TRBJ2-1; 7 nucleotides match TRBD2. The CDR3 is made up of 17 amino acids. Germline V gene data show CDR1 as PRHDT and CDR2 as FYEKMQ (reference sequence). Losses at the gene ends were 0 bases for V and 5 bases for J; bases not matched to a gene: 10. The CDR3 protein is CASSLGKHLAANNEQFF. CDR3 in DNA: TGTGCCAGCAGCTTAGGAAAACATCTAGCGGCTAACAATGAGCAGTTCTTC.

The rearrangement uses TRBV4-2 and TRBJ2-7; maybe TRBD2 (6 bases). Germline lookup yields CDR1 LGHNA and CDR2 YNFKEQ. The V end was cut by 3 bases, the J end by 0 bases, with 12 bases between. CDR3 length: 15 residues. In DNA form, the CDR3 reads TGTGCCAGCAGCCAGACCCGGGGGAGCTCCTACGAGCAGTACTTC. This codes for CASSQTRGSSYEQYF.

The chain has TRBV19 and TRBJ2-1, with 12 nucleotides matching TRBD2. The CDR3 covers 16 residues. Germline V gives CDR1 LNHDA, CDR2 SQIVND (reference sequence). Trimming took 4 bases from V and 8 from J; bases not matched to a gene: 9. The CDR3, as DNA: TGTGCCAGTAGTACCCAGGCTAGCGGGAGGGCCGATGAGCAGTTCTTC. Its protein is CASSTQASGRADEQFF.

The V call is TRBV2, the J call TRBJ1-5, with 12 positions matching TRBD1. CDR3 length equals 18 residues. Trimming took 3 bases from V and 3 from J; bases not matched to a gene: 9. Germline-derived CDR1 and CDR2 are SNHLY and FYNNEI. The CDR3 nucleotides are TGTGCCAGCAGTGACCCCGGGACAGGGGGCCCTTTCAATCAGCCCCAGCATTTT. This codes for CASSDPGTGGPFNQPQHF. The variable domain in full, completed from reference TRBV2 and TRBJ1-5, reads EPEVTQTPSHQVTQMGQEVILRCVPISNHLYFYWYRQILGQKVEFLVSFYNNEISEKSEIFDDQFSVERPDGSNFTLKIRSTKLEDSAMYFCASSDPGTGGPFNQPQHFGDGTRLSIL.